This is a list of T cell receptor beta chains from one sample in a study of chemoradiotherapy in HPV16-positive cancers. The data were produced by immunoSEQ multiplex PCR, yet TCRdb's version contains in-frame clones alone and is incomplete. The repertoire consists of about 22,000 clones, with around 90% occurring once and the leading ten covering 4.5% to 7%. Sequences were derived from blood, sampled from a patient who underwent chemoradiotherapy. All receptors derive from a human donor with HPV-associated anogenital cancer. CDR3s include the opening cysteine and the closing phenylalanine or tryptophan. The order of the fields is V gene, CDR3 length, D gene, clone size, J gene, CDR3 protein, CDR3 DNA. The D gene is left open where the match is weak. Size tells how often a clone was seen (once, few, many) or the class of an expanded clone, and some rows leave it out.

TRBV27	16	TRBD1	.	TRBJ2-7	CASSLGGTGYGYEQYF	TGTGCCAGCAGTTTAGGGGGGACAGGGTACGGCTACGAGCAGTACTTC
TRBV27	17	TRBD1	.	TRBJ1-1	CASFSLGTGGRVTEAFF	TGTGCCAGCTTCTCTCTTGGGACAGGGGGCAGGGTGACTGAAGCTTTCTTT
TRBV19	15	TRBD2	.	TRBJ2-3	CASSPDSGGGYTQYF	TGTGCCAGTAGTCCGGATAGCGGGGGGGGATATACGCAGTATTTT
TRBV6-1	14	TRBD1	.	TRBJ1-2	CASSPRTGPYGYTF	TGTGCCAGCAGTCCGCGGACAGGGCCGTATGGCTACACCTTC
TRBV5-1	13	.	.	TRBJ1-1	CASSLGDRTEAFF	TGCGCCAGCAGCTTGGGGGATAGGACTGAAGCTTTCTTT
TRBV5-5	14	TRBD1	once	TRBJ1-4	CASSSRQGDEKLFF	TGTGCCAGCAGCTCACGACAGGGGGATGAAAAACTGTTTTTT
TRBV10-1	12	.	.	TRBJ2-1	CASSESEGEQFF	TGCGCCAGCAGTGAGTCAGAGGGGGAGCAGTTCTTC
TRBV15	16	.	.	TRBJ2-3	CATSRVGGLHTDTQYF	TGTGCCACCAGCAGAGTGGGGGGACTGCACACAGATACGCAGTATTTT
TRBV5-4	13	.	.	TRBJ2-3	CASSRTEVDTQYF	TGTGCCAGCAGCCGGACAGAGGTAGATACGCAGTATTTT
TRBV19	12	.	.	TRBJ1-1	CASRAGGTEAFF	TGTGCCAGTAGGGCCGGGGGCACTGAAGCTTTCTTT
TRBV4-1	17	TRBD1	.	TRBJ1-5	CASSQVTTGDSNQPQHF	TGCGCCAGCAGCCAAGTTACGACAGGGGACAGCAATCAGCCCCAGCATTTT
TRBV6-1	14	.	.	TRBJ1-2	CASSEVVTNYGYTF	TGTGCCAGCAGTGAAGTTGTAACTAACTATGGCTACACCTTC
TRBV30	14	TRBD1	.	TRBJ1-1	CAWSRGQLNTEAFF	TGCGCCTGGAGTAGGGGGCAGCTGAACACTGAAGCTTTCTTT
TRBV2	15	TRBD1	.	TRBJ1-4	CASRDRGTGWEKLFF	TGTGCCAGCAGGGACAGGGGGACCGGTTGGGAAAAACTGTTTTTT
TRBV5-4	14	.	once	TRBJ2-5	CASSQIDSQETQYF	TGTGCCAGCAGCCAAATCGACTCACAAGAGACCCAGTACTTC
TRBV30	16	.	.	TRBJ1-3	CAWRGKARYSGNTIYF	TGTGCCTGGAGGGGGAAAGCCCGCTACTCTGGAAACACCATATATTTT
TRBV19	17	TRBD1	.	TRBJ1-1	CASSARDRGRSNTEAFF	TGTGCCAGTAGTGCCCGGGACAGGGGAAGATCGAACACTGAAGCTTTCTTT
TRBV9	16	.	.	TRBJ2-2	CASSYSGDRYTGELFF	TGTGCCAGCAGCTATAGCGGTGACAGGTACACCGGGGAGCTGTTTTTT
TRBV7-6	12	.	.	TRBJ1-1	CASSTGLNEAFF	TGTGCCAGCAGCACCGGGCTTAATGAAGCTTTCTTT
TRBV19	19	.	.	TRBJ2-3	CASSIKVGHLSWGLDTQYF	TGTGCCAGTAGTATTAAGGTCGGTCATCTATCCTGGGGGTTAGATACGCAGTATTTT
TRBV7-2	14	.	.	TRBJ2-1	CASSPRRGPNEQFF	TGTGCCAGCAGCCCACGCAGGGGCCCTAATGAGCAGTTCTTC
TRBV30	13	.	.	TRBJ1-6	CARRGESNSPLHF	TGTGCCCGGAGGGGGGAGTCGAATTCACCCCTCCACTTT
TRBV12-5	14	.	.	TRBJ1-4	CASGQQGGGEKLFF	TGTGCTAGTGGTCAACAGGGTGGAGGGGAAAAACTGTTTTTT
TRBV21-1	15	.	.	TRBJ1-2	CASSKAGRTYYGYTF	TGTGCCAGCAGCAAAGCTGGGAGGACCTACTATGGCTACACCTTC
TRBV19	12	.	.	TRBJ2-3	CASSTSTDTQYF	TGTGCCAGTAGTACCAGCACAGATACGCAGTATTTT
TRBV15	16	.	.	TRBJ1-3	CATSPGRRTGGNTIYF	TGTGCCACCAGCCCGGGAAGGCGGACGGGTGGAAACACCATATATTTT
TRBV29-1	14	TRBD1	.	TRBJ1-3	CSVKTGGSGNTIYF	TGCAGCGTGAAGACAGGGGGCTCTGGAAACACCATATATTTT
TRBV10-3	15	.	once	TRBJ2-5	CAISEPTLGSETQYF	TGTGCCATCAGTGAGCCGACACTAGGCTCTGAGACCCAGTACTTC
TRBV7-9	15	TRBD1	.	TRBJ1-2	CASSPRDRGFDGYTF	TGTGCCAGCAGCCCCCGGGACAGGGGATTCGATGGCTACACCTTC
TRBV6-1	13	.	.	TRBJ2-1	CASSEESGGEQFF	TGTGCCAGCAGTGAAGAATCCGGCGGGGAGCAGTTCTTC
TRBV27	12	TRBD1	.	TRBJ1-2	CATATGNYGYTF	TGTGCCACCGCGACAGGGAACTATGGCTACACCTTC
TRBV6-5	13	.	.	TRBJ2-3	CASSSQGSGTQYF	TGTGCCAGCAGTTCACAGGGAAGCGGAACGCAGTATTTT
TRBV25-1	13	.	.	TRBJ1-1	CASTGGGPTEAFF	TGTGCCAGCACGGGCGGGGGGCCCACTGAAGCTTTCTTT
TRBV9	15	TRBD2	once	TRBJ2-7	CASSARTSGAGEQYF	TGTGCCAGCAGCGCCCGGACTAGCGGGGCGGGAGAGCAGTACTTC
TRBV25-1	12	.	.	TRBJ1-1	CASSESGTEAFF	TGTGCCAGCAGTGAATCGGGCACTGAAGCTTTCTTT
TRBV5-8	15	.	.	TRBJ1-2	CASSLGRVSNYGYTF	TGTGCCAGCAGCTTGGGCAGGGTGTCTAACTATGGCTACACCTTC
TRBV7-2	13	.	few	TRBJ1-2	CASSPPRERGYTF	TGTGCCAGCAGCCCCCCGCGGGAGCGAGGCTACACCTTC
TRBV14	17	TRBD2	.	TRBJ2-3	CASSQEIGGGVFDTQYF	TGTGCCAGCAGCCAAGAGATCGGCGGGGGGGTCTTCGATACGCAGTATTTT
TRBV5-4	16	.	.	TRBJ1-1	CASSLAGIQKNTEAFF	TGTGCCAGCAGCTTGGCAGGGATTCAGAAGAACACTGAAGCTTTCTTT
TRBV5-4	18	TRBD2	once	TRBJ2-5	CASSPLKGAGTSKETQYF	TGTGCCAGCAGCCCACTAAAAGGGGCCGGGACTAGCAAGGAGACCCAGTACTTC
TRBV7-9	16	.	.	TRBJ2-7	CASSLVGVRVLYEQYF	TGTGCCAGCAGCTTAGTCGGTGTCAGGGTTTTGTACGAGCAGTACTTC